This TCR beta chain was recovered during a study of OX40 agonist ivuxolimab in advanced cancers. Looking at the study overall: Three patients, one with hepatocellular carcinoma and two with cutaneous melanoma, responded partially.

CDR3 length equals 14 residues. Trimming removed 4 bases from V and 4 bases from J, with 11 bases in between. Germline V CDR1 and CDR2: MDHEN, SYDVKM. The repertoire was sequenced with immunoSEQ multiplex PCR; TCRdb's copy has only in-frame clones and lacks some. The data show some 100,000 clones, roughly nine tenths seen once. The specimen was CD4+ or CD8+ T cells sorted from blood, collected in a trial of the OX40 agonist ivuxolimab. The source is an adult with an advanced solid tumor such as melanoma, head and neck, liver or kidney cancer. The chain uses TRBV28 and TRBJ1-5; tentatively, D is TRBD1 (5 bases). The CDR3 loop is CASSWTPRNQPQHF. Here the CDR3 DNA reads TGTGCCAGCAGTTGGACACCTAGAAATCAGCCCCAGCATTTT.